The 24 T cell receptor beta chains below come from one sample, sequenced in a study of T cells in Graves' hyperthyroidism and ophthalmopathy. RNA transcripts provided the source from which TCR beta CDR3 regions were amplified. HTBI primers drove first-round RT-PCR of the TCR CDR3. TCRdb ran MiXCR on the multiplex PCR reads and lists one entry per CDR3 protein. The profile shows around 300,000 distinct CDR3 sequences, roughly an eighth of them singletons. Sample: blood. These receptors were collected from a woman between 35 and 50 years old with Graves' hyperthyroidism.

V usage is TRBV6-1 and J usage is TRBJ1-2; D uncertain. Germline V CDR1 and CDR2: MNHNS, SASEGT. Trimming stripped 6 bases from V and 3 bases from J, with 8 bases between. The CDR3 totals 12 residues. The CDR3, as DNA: TGTGCCAGCAGAGGGTTTCACTATGGCTACACCTTC. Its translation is CASRGFHYGYTF.

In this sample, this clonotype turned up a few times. The CDR3 spells CASSYSTSIAKNIQYF. The CDR3, as DNA: TGTGCCAGCAGTTACTCTACGAGTATAGCCAAAAACATTCAGTACTTC. The chain uses TRBV6-5 and TRBJ2-4; no firm D call. V was shortened by 0 bases and J by 0 bases, with 9 bases between the two germline ends. Per germline, CDR1 MNHEY and CDR2 SVGAGI. The CDR3 extends over 16 amino acids.

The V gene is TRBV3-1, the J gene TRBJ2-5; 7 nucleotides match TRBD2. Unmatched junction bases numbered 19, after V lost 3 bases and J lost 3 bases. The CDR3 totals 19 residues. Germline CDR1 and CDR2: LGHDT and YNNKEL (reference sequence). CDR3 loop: CASSQGLVGLAGEEETQYF. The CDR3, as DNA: TGTGCCAGCAGCCAGGGCCTCGTGGGGTTAGCGGGTGAAGAAGAGACCCAGTACTTC.

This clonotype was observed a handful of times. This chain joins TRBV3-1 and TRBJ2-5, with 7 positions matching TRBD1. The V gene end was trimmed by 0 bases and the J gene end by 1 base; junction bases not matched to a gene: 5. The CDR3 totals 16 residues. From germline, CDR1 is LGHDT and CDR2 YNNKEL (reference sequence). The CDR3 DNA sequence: TGTGCCAGCAGCCAAGATAGGACAGGATTCCAAGAGACCCAGTACTTC. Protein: CASSQDRTGFQETQYF.

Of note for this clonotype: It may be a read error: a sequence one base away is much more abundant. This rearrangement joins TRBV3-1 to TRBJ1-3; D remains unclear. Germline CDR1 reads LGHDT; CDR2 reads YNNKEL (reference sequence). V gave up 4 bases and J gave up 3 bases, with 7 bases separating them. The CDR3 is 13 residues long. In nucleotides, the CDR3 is TGTGCCAGCAGCCTTGGGGTTGGAAACACCATATATTTT. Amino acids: CASSLGVGNTIYF.

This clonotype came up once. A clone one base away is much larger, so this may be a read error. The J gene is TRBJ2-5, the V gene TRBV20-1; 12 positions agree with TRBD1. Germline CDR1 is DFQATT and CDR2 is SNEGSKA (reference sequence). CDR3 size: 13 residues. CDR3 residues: CGAGQGAGETQYF. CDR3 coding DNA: TGCGGTGCGGGACAGGGGGCGGGGGAGACCCAGTACTTC.

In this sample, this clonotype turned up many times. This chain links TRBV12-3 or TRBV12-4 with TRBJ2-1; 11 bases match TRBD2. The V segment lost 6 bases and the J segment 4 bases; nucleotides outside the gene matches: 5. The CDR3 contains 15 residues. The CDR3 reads CASRTGTSGYNEQFF. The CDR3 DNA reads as TGTGCCAGCAGAACCGGGACTAGCGGATACAATGAGCAGTTCTTC.

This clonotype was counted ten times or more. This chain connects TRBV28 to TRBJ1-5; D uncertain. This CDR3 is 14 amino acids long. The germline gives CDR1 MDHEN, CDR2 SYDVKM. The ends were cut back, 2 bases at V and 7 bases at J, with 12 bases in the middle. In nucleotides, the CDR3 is TGTGCCAGCAGTTTACCTCGCACAAACCAGCCCCAGCATTTT. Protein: CASSLPRTNQPQHF.

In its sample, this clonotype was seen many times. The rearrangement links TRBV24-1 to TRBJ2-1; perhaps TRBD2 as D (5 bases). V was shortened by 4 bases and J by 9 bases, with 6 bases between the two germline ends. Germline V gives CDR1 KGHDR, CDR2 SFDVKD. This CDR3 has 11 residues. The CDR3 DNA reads TGTGCCACCAGTGAGGCGGGTGAGCAGTTCTTC. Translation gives CATSEAGEQFF.

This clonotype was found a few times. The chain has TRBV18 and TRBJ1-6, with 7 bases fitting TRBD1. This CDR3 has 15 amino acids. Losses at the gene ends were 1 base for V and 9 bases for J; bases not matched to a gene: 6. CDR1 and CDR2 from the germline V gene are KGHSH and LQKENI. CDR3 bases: TGTGCCAGCTCACCACAAACAGGGGACACTTCACCCCTCCACTTT. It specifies CASSPQTGDTSPLHF.

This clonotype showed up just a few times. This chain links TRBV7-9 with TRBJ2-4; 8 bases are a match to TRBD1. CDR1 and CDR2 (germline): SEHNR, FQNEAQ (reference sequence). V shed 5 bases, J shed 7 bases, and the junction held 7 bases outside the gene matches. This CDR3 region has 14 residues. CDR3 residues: CASSPENRGNIQYF. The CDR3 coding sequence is TGTGCCAGCAGCCCCGAGAACAGGGGGAACATTCAGTACTTC. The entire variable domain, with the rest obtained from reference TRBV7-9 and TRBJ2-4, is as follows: DTGVSQNPRHKITKRGQNVTFRCDPISEHNRLYWYRQTLGQGPEFLTYFQNEAQLEKSRLLSDRFSAERPKGSFSTLEIQRTEQGDSAMYLCASSPENRGNIQYFGAGTRLSVL.

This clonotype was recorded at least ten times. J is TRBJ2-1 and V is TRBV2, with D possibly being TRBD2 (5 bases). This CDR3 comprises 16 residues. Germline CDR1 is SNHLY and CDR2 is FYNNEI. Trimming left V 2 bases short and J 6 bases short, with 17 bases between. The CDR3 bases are TGTGCCAGCAGTGAACAAGGTCTAGCCCCGCCCAATGAGCAGTTCTTC. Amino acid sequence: CASSEQGLAPPNEQFF.

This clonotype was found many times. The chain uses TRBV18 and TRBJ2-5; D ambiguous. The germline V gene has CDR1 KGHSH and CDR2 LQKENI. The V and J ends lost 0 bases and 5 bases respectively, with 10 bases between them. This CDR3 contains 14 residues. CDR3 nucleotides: TGTGCCAGCTCACCACCCGCCCAACTCGAGACCCAGTACTTC. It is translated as CASSPPAQLETQYF.

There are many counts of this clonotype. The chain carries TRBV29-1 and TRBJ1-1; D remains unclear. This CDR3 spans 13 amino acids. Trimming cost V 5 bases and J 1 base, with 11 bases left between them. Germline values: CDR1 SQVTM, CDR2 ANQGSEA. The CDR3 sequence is CSVLPYGNTEAFF. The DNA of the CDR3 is TGCAGCGTTTTGCCCTATGGGAACACTGAAGCTTTCTTT.

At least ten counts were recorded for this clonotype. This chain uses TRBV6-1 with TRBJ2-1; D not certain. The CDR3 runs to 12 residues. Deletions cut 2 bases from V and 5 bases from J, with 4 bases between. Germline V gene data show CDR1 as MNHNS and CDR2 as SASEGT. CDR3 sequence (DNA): TGTGCCAGCAGTGAAAAAGACAATGAGCAGTTCTTC. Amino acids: CASSEKDNEQFF.

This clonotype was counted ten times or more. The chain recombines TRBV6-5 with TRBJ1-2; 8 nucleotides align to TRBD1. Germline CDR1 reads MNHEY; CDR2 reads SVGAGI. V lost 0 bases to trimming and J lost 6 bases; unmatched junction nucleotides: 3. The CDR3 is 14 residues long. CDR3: CASSYSVRGHGYTF. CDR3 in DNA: TGTGCCAGCAGTTACTCGGTCAGGGGGCATGGCTACACCTTC.

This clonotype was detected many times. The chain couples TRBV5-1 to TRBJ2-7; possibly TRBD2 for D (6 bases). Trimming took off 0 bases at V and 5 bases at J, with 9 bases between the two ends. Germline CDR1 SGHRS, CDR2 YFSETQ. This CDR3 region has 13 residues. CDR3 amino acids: CASSLGLDDEQYF. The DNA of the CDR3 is TGCGCCAGCAGCTTGGGACTAGACGACGAGCAGTACTTC.

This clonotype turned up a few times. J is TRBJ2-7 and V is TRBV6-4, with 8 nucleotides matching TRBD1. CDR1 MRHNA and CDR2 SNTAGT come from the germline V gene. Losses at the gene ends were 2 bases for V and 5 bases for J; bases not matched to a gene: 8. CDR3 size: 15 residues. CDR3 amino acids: CASSDPDQGADEQYF. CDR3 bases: TGTGCCAGCAGTGACCCCGACCAGGGGGCTGACGAGCAGTACTTC.

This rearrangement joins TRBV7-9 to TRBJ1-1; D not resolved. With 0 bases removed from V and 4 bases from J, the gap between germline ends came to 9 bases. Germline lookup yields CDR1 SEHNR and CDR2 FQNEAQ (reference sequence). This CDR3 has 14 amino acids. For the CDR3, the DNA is TGTGCCAGCAGCTTAGCCGTCGGAGGCACTGAAGCTTTCTTT. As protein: CASSLAVGGTEAFF.

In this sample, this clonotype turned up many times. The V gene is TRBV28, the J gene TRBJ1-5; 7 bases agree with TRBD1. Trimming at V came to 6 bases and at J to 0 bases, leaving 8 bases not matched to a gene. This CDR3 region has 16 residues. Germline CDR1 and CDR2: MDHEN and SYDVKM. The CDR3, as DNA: TGTGCCAGCAGGGGTCGGGACAGCTATAGCAATCAGCCCCAGCATTTT. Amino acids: CASRGRDSYSNQPQHF.

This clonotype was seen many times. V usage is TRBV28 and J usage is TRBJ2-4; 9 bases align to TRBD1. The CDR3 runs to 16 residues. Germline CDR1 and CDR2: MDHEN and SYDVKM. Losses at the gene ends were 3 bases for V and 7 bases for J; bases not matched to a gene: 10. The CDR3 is CASSFPGTGLGNIQYF. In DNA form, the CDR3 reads TGTGCCAGCAGTTTTCCTGGGACAGGGTTGGGGAACATTCAGTACTTC. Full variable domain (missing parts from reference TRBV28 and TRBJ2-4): DVKVTQSSRYLVKRTGEKVFLECVQDMDHENMFWYRQDPGLGLRLIYFSYDVKMKEKGDIPEGYSVSREKKERFSLILESASTNQTSMYLCASSFPGTGLGNIQYFGAGTRLSVL.

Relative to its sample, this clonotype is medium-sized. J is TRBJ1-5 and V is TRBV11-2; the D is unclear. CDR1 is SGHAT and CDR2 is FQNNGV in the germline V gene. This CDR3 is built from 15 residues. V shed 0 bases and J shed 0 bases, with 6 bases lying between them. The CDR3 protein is CASSLEGNSNQPQHF. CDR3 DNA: TGTGCCAGCAGCTTAGAGGGGAATAGCAATCAGCCCCAGCATTTT.

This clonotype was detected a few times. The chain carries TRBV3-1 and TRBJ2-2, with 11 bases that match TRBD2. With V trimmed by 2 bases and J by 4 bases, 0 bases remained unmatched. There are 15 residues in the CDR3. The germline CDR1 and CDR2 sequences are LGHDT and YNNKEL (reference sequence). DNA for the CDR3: TGTGCCAGCAGCCAACTAGCGGGAGGCACCGGGGAGCTGTTTTTT. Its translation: CASSQLAGGTGELFF.

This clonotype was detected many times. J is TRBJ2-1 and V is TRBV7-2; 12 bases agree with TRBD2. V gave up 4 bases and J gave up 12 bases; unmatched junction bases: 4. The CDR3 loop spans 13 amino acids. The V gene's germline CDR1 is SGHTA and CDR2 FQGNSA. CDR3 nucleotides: TGTGCCAGCAGCTCTCCGACTAGCGGGAGGCAGTTCTTC. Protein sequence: CASSSPTSGRQFF.